A single sample is the source of the 13 T cell receptor beta chains below, sequenced in a study of T-cell memory formation after mild COVID-19. From the 5' RACE reads, TCRdb called clonotypes with MiXCR, one entry per CDR3 protein. In the table there are 500,000 to 650,000 distinct CDR3 sequences, approximately 21% of which are singletons. The sample taken for sequencing was PBMCs or a T cell subset sorted from them (not recorded which). These receptors were obtained from an adult woman who had mild COVID-19 (a few samples of this study predate the infection). Cell type and time point are not known.

The chain uses TRBV4-3 and TRBJ2-1; D unclear. CDR1 is LGHNA and CDR2 is YSLEER in the germline V gene. The CDR3 spans 16 residues. The V end was cut by 0 bases, the J end by 3 bases, with 12 bases between. CDR3 DNA: TGCGCCAGCAGCCAAGATTACCAGATCTACTACAATGAGCAGTTCTTC. Residues: CASSQDYQIYYNEQFF.

The chain employs TRBV6-2 or TRBV6-3 and TRBJ1-6; 10 positions match TRBD1. The CDR3 is 16 amino acids. Germline loops: CDR1 MNHEY, CDR2 SVGEGT. Unmatched junction bases numbered 6, after V lost 2 bases and J lost 8 bases. The CDR3 protein is CASSYPPTGGHSPLHF. The CDR3 coding sequence is TGTGCCAGCAGTTACCCTCCGACAGGGGGCCATTCACCCCTCCACTTT.

The chain combines TRBV7-7 with TRBJ2-5; D gene uncertain. The CDR3 runs to 13 residues. The V gene's germline CDR1 is SSHAT and CDR2 FNYEAQ (reference sequence). V lost 2 bases, J lost 4 bases, and 8 bases lay in between. The CDR3 bases are TGTGCCAGCAGCTTATTAACGCGAGAGACCCAGTACTTC. Amino acid sequence: CASSLLTRETQYF.

The V and J genes are TRBV13 and TRBJ2-3; 8 bases map to TRBD1. The germline V gene encodes CDR1 PRHDT and CDR2 FYEKMQ (reference sequence). Unmatched junction bases numbered 4, after V lost 6 bases and J lost 2 bases. This CDR3 spans 14 amino acids. The CDR3 spells CASRGRGLTDTQYF. The CDR3 DNA reads TGTGCCAGCAGGGGCAGGGGGCTCACAGATACGCAGTATTTT.

This clonotype has only a few counts. The rearrangement uses TRBV6-5 and TRBJ2-3; 7 nucleotides match TRBD1. V shed 2 bases, J shed 2 bases, and the junction held 7 bases outside the gene matches. The germline V gene encodes CDR1 MNHEY and CDR2 SVGAGI. The CDR3 extends over 16 amino acids. CDR3 residues: CASSYRDRAYTDTQYF. CDR3 bases: TGTGCCAGCAGTTACCGTGACAGGGCCTACACAGATACGCAGTATTTT.

This clonotype came up a few times. The rearrangement joins TRBV30 to TRBJ1-1, with D possibly matching TRBD1 (5 bases). Trimming shortened V by 7 bases and J by 4 bases, and 22 bases separated the two germline ends. Germline V gives CDR1 GTSNPN, CDR2 SVGIG (reference sequence). This CDR3 has 15 amino acids. CDR3 nucleotide sequence: TGTGCCTCCCATGGGGGTCGGGCCCTGGGCACTGAAGCTTTCTTT. Its translation: CASHGGRALGTEAFF.

There are many counts of this clonotype. The chain is built from TRBV4-3 and TRBJ2-7; tentatively, D is TRBD2 (5 bases). Between the trimmed V and J ends, which lost 1 base and 3 bases, there was a span of 10 bases. CDR1 LGHNA and CDR2 YSLEER come from the germline V gene. This CDR3 has 14 amino acids. CDR3 loop: CASSQAPGDYEQYF. CDR3 in DNA: TGCGCCAGCAGCCAAGCTCCCGGGGACTACGAGCAGTACTTC.

This clonotype was observed a few times. The V gene is TRBV6-6, the J gene TRBJ1-2; the match to TRBD1 covers 9 bases. Trimming at V came to 5 bases and at J to 4 bases, leaving 8 bases not matched to a gene. The germline V gene encodes CDR1 MNHNY and CDR2 SVGAGI (reference sequence). The CDR3 consists of 15 residues. CDR3: CASSKTGGRSYGYTF. CDR3 DNA: TGTGCCAGCAGTAAGACAGGGGGTCGTAGCTATGGCTACACCTTC.

This clonotype was counted a few times. The rearrangement joins TRBV2 to TRBJ2-3, with a possible D match to TRBD2 (7 bases). Germline CDR1 reads SNHLY; CDR2 reads FYNNEI. This CDR3 spans 16 amino acids. The V and J ends lost 2 bases and 1 base respectively, with 13 bases between them. The CDR3 loop reads CASSESRGGRTDTQYF. The CDR3, as DNA: TGTGCCAGCAGTGAATCGAGGGGGGGACGCACAGATACGCAGTATTTT.

This clonotype was counted a few times. The rearrangement links TRBV9 to TRBJ2-2, with TRBD2 as a possible D gene (5 bases). V lost 0 bases and J 7 bases, leaving 16 bases between the germline ends. There are 16 residues in the CDR3. Germline-derived CDR1 and CDR2 are SGDLS and YYNGEE. CDR3 bases: TGTGCCAGCAGCGTAGACGGGCCGACACGGGGCGGGGAGCTGTTTTTT. Translation gives CASSVDGPTRGGELFF.

This clonotype appeared a few times. The CDR3 protein is CATENLNYGYTF. For the CDR3, the DNA is TGTGCCACCGAAAACCTTAACTATGGCTACACCTTC. This chain uses TRBV10-3 with TRBJ1-2, with unresolved D. V shed 10 bases and J shed 1 base, with 10 bases lying between them. Germline CDR1 ENHRY, CDR2 SYGVKD. This CDR3 has 12 residues.

This chain joins TRBV6-1 and TRBJ1-3; the D is unclear. The CDR3 loop spans 13 amino acids. Trimming left V 1 base short and J 7 bases short, with 8 bases between. Per the germline V gene, CDR1 is MNHNS and CDR2 is SASEGT. The CDR3 DNA follows: TGTGCCAGCAGTGAAGGCCTCCGGAACACCATATATTTT. It specifies CASSEGLRNTIYF.

The genes are TRBV7-9 and TRBJ2-1; 7 nucleotides match TRBD2. J was trimmed by 2 bases and V by 4 bases; bases with no gene match: 5. Germline CDR1 and CDR2: SEHNR and FQNEAQ (reference sequence). This CDR3 is 15 amino acids long. CDR3 protein: CASSSREVPYNEQFF. CDR3 DNA: TGTGCCAGCAGCTCCCGGGAGGTCCCCTACAATGAGCAGTTCTTC.